The clone carrying this TCR beta chain has a handful of counts. This specimen belongs to a study of blood T cell repertoires in COVID-19. Study-wide background: Samples taken during acute and convalescent COVID-19 were collected in the United States, Italy and Spain. T cells, B-cell-depleted T cells, or PBMCs supplied cDNA or gDNA.

As originally analysed: Amplified reference gene primers provided the basis for estimating nucleated cell counts. Assay used: immunoSEQ multiplex PCR; TCRdb lists only in-frame clones, some missing. D and trimming were read from the DNA, whereas the V and J calls and clone size are those reported in that table. The sample holds more than 65,000 clones, roughly 84% seen once. The CDR3 covers 14 residues. V lost 0 bases, J lost 1 base, and 7 bases lay in between. The germline V gene encodes CDR1 LNHNV and CDR2 YYDKDF (reference sequence). The clonotype comes from a woman in her 50s with acute or convalescent COVID-19. The gene calls are TRBV15 and TRBJ2-7; D is perhaps TRBD2 (5 bases). The sequencing input was peripheral blood. The CDR3 reads CATSREQRSYEQYF. In nucleotides, the CDR3 is TGTGCCACCAGCAGAGAACAGCGGTCCTACGAGCAGTACTTC.